The present T cell receptor (beta chain) was sequenced within a study of T cells in Graves' hyperthyroidism and ophthalmopathy. The source of the PBMCs was approximately 10 ml of fresh peripheral blood. Researchers amplified the TCR beta CDR3 regions from RNA transcripts. A set of HTBI primers served as the primers for a first-round RT-PCR of the TCR CDR3. From the multiplex PCR reads, TCRdb called clonotypes with MiXCR, one entry per CDR3 protein. Among some 500,000 distinct CDR3 sequences listed, around a quarter were seen once. Germline values: CDR1 MNHEY, CDR2 SVGEGT. The V and J ends lost 2 bases and 4 bases, in that order; junction bases with no gene match: 6. The CDR3 loop spans 15 amino acids. This clonotype appeared a few times. What it binds is unknown. Findings and limits, study-wide: Ophthalmopathy was predicted by the model a median of roughly 6.7 months ahead of onset.

The J gene is TRBJ1-2, the V gene TRBV6-2 or TRBV6-3; 8 bases agree with TRBD1. The sample consisted of blood. The clonotype was recovered from a woman under 40 with Graves' ophthalmopathy. The CDR3 nucleotides read TGTGCCAGCAGTTACAACGCAGGGGGCCCCTATGGCTACACCTTC. Its protein product is CASSYNAGGPYGYTF.